The entry that follows covers one T cell receptor (beta chain) sequence. Its specificity is unknown. The protocol was immunoSEQ multiplex PCR, while the TCRdb copy is restricted to in-frame clones and leaves out a portion. This table has around 29,000 clones, 90% to 95% appearing once. Per the germline V gene, CDR1 is LGHNA and CDR2 is YSLEER. CDR3 length equals 13 residues. Deletions cut 1 base from V and 8 bases from J, with 9 bases between. This record comes from a study of graft-versus-host responses after intestinal transplantation. Study context: Among the recipients, transplants were multivisceral, liver-intestinal, or isolated intestinal. All of the recipients had induction that used anti-thymocyte globulin, then tacrolimus and steroids for approximately 3 years. Study-level findings and limits: Recipient marrow held GvH clones, some first seen in ileum or blood. Allografts from individuals with graft-donor T cell macrochimerism displayed high graft-versus-host to host-versus-graft clonal ratios.

The J gene is TRBJ2-1, the V gene TRBV4-3; D uncertain. The sequences come from PBMCs, collected approximately 66 days after intestinal transplant. The TCR comes from a human patient who received an intestinal transplant, so some T cells may come from the graft donor. The CDR3 bases are TGCGCCAGCAGCCAAGGTTTAGGCGATGAGCAGTTCTTC. Its translation: CASSQGLGDEQFF.